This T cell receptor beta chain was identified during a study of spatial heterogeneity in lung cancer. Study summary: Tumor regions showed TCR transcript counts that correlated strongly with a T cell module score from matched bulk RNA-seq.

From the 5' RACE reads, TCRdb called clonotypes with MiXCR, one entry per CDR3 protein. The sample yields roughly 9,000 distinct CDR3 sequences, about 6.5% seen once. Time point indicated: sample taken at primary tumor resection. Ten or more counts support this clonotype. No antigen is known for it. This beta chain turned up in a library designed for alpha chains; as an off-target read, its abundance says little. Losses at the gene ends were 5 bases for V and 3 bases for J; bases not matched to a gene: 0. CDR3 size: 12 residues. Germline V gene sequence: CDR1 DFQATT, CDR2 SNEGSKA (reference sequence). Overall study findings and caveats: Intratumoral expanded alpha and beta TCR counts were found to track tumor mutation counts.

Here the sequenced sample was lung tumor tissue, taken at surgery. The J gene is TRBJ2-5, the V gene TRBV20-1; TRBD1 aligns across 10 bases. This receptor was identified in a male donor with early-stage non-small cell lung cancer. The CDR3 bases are TGCAGTGCTGGACAGGGGGAAGAGACCCAGTACTTC. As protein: CSAGQGEETQYF.